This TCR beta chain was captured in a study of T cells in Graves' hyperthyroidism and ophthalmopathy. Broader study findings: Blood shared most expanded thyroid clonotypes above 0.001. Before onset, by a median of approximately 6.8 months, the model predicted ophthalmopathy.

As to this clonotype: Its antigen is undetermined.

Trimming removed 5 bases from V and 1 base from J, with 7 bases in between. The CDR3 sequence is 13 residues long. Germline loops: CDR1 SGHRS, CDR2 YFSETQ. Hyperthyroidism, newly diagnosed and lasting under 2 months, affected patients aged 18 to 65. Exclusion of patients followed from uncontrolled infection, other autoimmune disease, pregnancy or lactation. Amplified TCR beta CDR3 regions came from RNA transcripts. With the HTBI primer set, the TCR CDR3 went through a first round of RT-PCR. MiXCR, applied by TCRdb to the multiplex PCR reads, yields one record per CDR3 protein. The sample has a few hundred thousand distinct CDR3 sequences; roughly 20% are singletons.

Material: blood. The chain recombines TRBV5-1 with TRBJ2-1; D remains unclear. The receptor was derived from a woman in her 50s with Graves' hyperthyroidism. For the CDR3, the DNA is TGCGCCAGCAGTCAGACTTCCTACAATGAGCAGTTCTTC. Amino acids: CASSQTSYNEQFF.